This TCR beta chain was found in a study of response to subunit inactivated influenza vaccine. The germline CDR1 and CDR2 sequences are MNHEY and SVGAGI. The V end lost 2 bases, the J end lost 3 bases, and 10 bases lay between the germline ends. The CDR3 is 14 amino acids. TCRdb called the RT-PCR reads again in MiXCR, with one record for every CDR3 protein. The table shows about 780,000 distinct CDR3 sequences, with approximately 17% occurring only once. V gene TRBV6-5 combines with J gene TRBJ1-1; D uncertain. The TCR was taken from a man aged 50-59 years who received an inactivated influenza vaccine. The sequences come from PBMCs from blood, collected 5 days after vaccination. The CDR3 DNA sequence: TGTGCCAGCAGTTACGACGGTCGCGACACTGAAGCTTTCTTT. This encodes CASSYDGRDTEAFF.